Below, 6 T cell receptor beta chains from the same sample are listed, as sequenced in a study of T cell responses to AZD1222 COVID-19 vaccine. This table comes from immunoSEQ multiplex PCR, and its TCRdb copy is limited to in-frame clones, with some not included. The sample yields fewer than 150,000 clones, 88% seen once. The material was peripheral blood, obtained 28 days after the second AZD1222 dose. All receptors come from an adult who received the AZD1222 COVID-19 vaccine.

CDR3 sequence reads: CASSVEATNEKLFF. CDR3 DNA sequence: TGTGCCAGCAGTGTGGAAGCGACTAATGAAAAACTGTTTTTT. The chain has TRBV2 and TRBJ1-4; D remains unclear. The germline V gene encodes CDR1 SNHLY and CDR2 FYNNEI. Trimming took 4 bases from V and 2 from J, leaving 8 bases between them. CDR3 length: 14 residues.

The genes are TRBV5-1 and TRBJ1-6; D gene ambiguous. V was trimmed by 3 bases and J by 9 bases, leaving 7 bases between them. The CDR3 runs to 12 residues. Germline CDR1 and CDR2: SGHRS and YFSETQ. The chain's CDR3 is CASSSTGSPLHF. CDR3 bases: TGCGCCAGCAGCTCGACGGGTTCACCCCTCCACTTT.

Written as DNA, the CDR3 is TGTGCCAGCAGCTCGGGACAGGCTGTCCACAATGAGCAGTTCTTC. Its translation: CASSSGQAVHNEQFF. The rearrangement links TRBV5-5 to TRBJ2-1, with 8 bases identical to TRBD1. Trimming took 3 bases from V and 5 from J; bases not matched to a gene: 7. This CDR3 contains 15 residues. Germline CDR1 and CDR2: SGHKS and YYEKEE (reference sequence). The full variable domain, rest sourced from reference TRBV5-5 and TRBJ2-1, is DAGVTQSPTHLIKTRGQQVTLRCSPISGHKSVSWYQQVLGQGPQFIFQYYEKEERGRGNFPDRFSARQFPNYSSELNVNALLLGDSALYLCASSSGQAVHNEQFFGPGTRLTVL.

This clone came up once. The J gene is TRBJ1-2, the V gene TRBV20-1; D is unclear. V was clipped by 6 bases and J by 1 base, with 6 bases between them. Germline CDR1 DFQATT, CDR2 SNEGSKA (reference sequence). The length of the CDR3 is 11 residues. The CDR3 protein is CSAGFNYGYTF. The CDR3, as DNA: TGCAGTGCCGGGTTTAACTATGGCTACACCTTC.

The chain carries TRBV11-2 and TRBJ2-7, with D possibly being TRBD1 or TRBD2 (5 bases each). The CDR3 loop spans 14 amino acids. Trimming took 1 base from V and 5 from J, leaving 12 bases between them. Germline V lookup: CDR1 SGHAT, CDR2 FQNNGV. This CDR3 is CASSLAGLSDEQYF. The CDR3 DNA reads TGTGCCAGCAGCTTAGCGGGGCTAAGTGACGAGCAGTACTTC.

The rearrangement links TRBV7-9 to TRBJ2-3; TRBD2 might be the D (5 bases). Germline V gene sequence: CDR1 SEHNR, CDR2 FQNEAQ (reference sequence). CDR3 length equals 14 residues. Deletions cut 7 bases from V and 2 bases from J, with 13 bases between. Here the CDR3 reads CASTISGTTDTQYF. The CDR3 DNA follows: TGTGCCAGCACCATTTCGGGAACCACAGATACGCAGTATTTT. The entire variable domain, with the rest obtained from reference TRBV7-9 and TRBJ2-3, is as follows: DTGVSQNPRHKITKRGQNVTFRCDPISEHNRLYWYRQTLGQGPEFLTYFQNEAQLEKSRLLSDRFSAERPKGSFSTLEIQRTEQGDSAMYLCASTISGTTDTQYFGPGTRLTVL.